The next 12 T cell receptor beta chains were all read from a single sample in a study of OX40 agonist ivuxolimab in advanced cancers. Generated by immunoSEQ multiplex PCR, the TCRdb table keeps only in-frame clones and is missing some. The sample contains 10,000 or so clones, 70% of which appear only once. This material consisted of CD4+ or CD8+ T cells sorted from blood, taken in a trial of the OX40 agonist ivuxolimab. Source of these receptors: an adult with an advanced solid tumor such as melanoma, head and neck, liver or kidney cancer.

The chain carries TRBV28 and TRBJ1-1; D perhaps matches TRBD1 (6 bases). V was shortened by 2 bases and J by 3 bases, with 16 bases between the two germline ends. Germline V gene sequence: CDR1 MDHEN, CDR2 SYDVKM. The CDR3 covers 16 residues. CDR3 sequence (DNA): TGTGCCAGCAGTTTACAGGTAGCGGGGGCTGACACTGAAGCTTTCTTT. This gives the protein CASSLQVAGADTEAFF.

V gene TRBV19 combines with J gene TRBJ1-1; perhaps TRBD1 as D (5 bases). Trimming cost V 6 bases and J 3 bases, with 14 bases left between them. CDR1 is LNHDA, CDR2 SQIVND, per germline (reference sequence). The CDR3 has 14 residues. The DNA for the CDR3 is TGTGCCAGTAGCTCAAGGGGAGGGGACACTGAAGCTTTCTTT. Encoded protein: CASSSRGGDTEAFF.

CDR3 amino acids: CSVEVEAHEQFF. CDR3 nucleotides: TGCAGCGTTGAAGTGGAAGCCCATGAGCAGTTCTTC. This chain links TRBV29-1 with TRBJ2-1; D uncertain. V lost 1 base and J 8 bases, leaving 9 bases between the germline ends. Germline assignment: CDR1 SQVTM and CDR2 ANQGSEA. This CDR3 has 12 residues.

The CDR3 sequence is CASSSRGLSYEQYF. CDR3 nucleotides: TGTGCCAGCAGCTCCAGGGGATTGTCCTACGAGCAGTACTTC. The V gene is TRBV28, the J gene TRBJ2-7; possibly TRBD1 for D (6 bases). The CDR3 is 14 amino acids. The germline CDR1 and CDR2 sequences are MDHEN and SYDVKM. V lost 6 bases and J lost 1, with 13 bases in between.

The J gene is TRBJ2-3, the V gene TRBV9; 7 bases line up with TRBD2. V gave up 0 bases and J gave up 6 bases; unmatched junction bases: 1. This CDR3 is 13 amino acids long. The germline V gene has CDR1 SGDLS and CDR2 YYNGEE. DNA for the CDR3: TGTGCCAGCAGCGTAGAGACTAGCGATACGCAGTATTTT. This sequence encodes CASSVETSDTQYF.

This chain joins TRBV5-1 and TRBJ2-3, with D tentatively TRBD2 (7 bases). The CDR3 runs to 15 residues. Germline V gene sequence: CDR1 SGHRS, CDR2 YFSETQ. V was cut by 2 bases and J by 2 bases, with 12 bases left in between. CDR3 DNA sequence: TGCGCCAGCAGCTTCGGAGGGGGGGCCACAGATACGCAGTATTTT. Protein product: CASSFGGGATDTQYF.

This clone rates as medium-sized. This chain connects TRBV11-2 to TRBJ2-2; D gene ambiguous. This CDR3 region has 13 residues. Per the germline V gene, CDR1 is SGHAT and CDR2 is FQNNGV. V lost 1 base and J lost 2, with 2 bases in between. The CDR3 DNA follows: TGTGCCAGCAGCTTAGTTAACACCGGGGAGCTGTTTTTT. Translated, it gives CASSLVNTGELFF.

The V call is TRBV27, the J call TRBJ2-7; D tentatively reads TRBD1 or TRBD2 (7 bases each). Per the germline V gene, CDR1 is MNHEY and CDR2 is SMNVEV (reference sequence). The CDR3 has 17 residues. V was trimmed by 0 bases and J by 2 bases, leaving 17 bases between them. The CDR3 protein is CASSLSGGGQGAYEQYF. The DNA for the CDR3 is TGTGCCAGCAGTTTATCGGGAGGGGGCCAGGGGGCCTACGAGCAGTACTTC.

This clone is labeled as medium-sized. The V gene is TRBV5-1, the J gene TRBJ2-6, with a weak D call TRBD2 (5 bases). V was shortened by 9 bases and J by 0 bases, with 13 bases between the two germline ends. The CDR3 has 15 residues. Germline loops: CDR1 SGHRS, CDR2 YFSETQ. CDR3 residues: CATRTRPSGANVLTF. CDR3 nucleotides: TGCGCCACCAGGACTCGGCCCTCTGGGGCCAACGTCCTGACTTTC. Complete variable domain (other parts from reference TRBV5-1 and TRBJ2-6): KAGVTQTPRYLIKTRGQQVTLSCSPISGHRSVSWYQQTPGQGLQFLFEYFSETQRNKGNFPGRFSGRQFSNSRSEMNVSTLELGDSALYLCATRTRPSGANVLTFGAGSRLTVL.

The V call is TRBV5-4, the J call TRBJ2-7; tentatively, D is TRBD1 or TRBD2 (5 bases each). There are 14 residues in the CDR3. The V gene lost 4 bases and the J gene lost 2 bases, with 13 bases spanning the gap. Per germline, CDR1 SGHNT and CDR2 YYREEE (reference sequence). Written as DNA, the CDR3 is TGTGCCAGCAGCACCCGGGACGGAGCCTACGAGCAGTACTTC. It translates to CASSTRDGAYEQYF.

There are a few counts of this clone. The chain joins TRBV27 to TRBJ2-1; 7 bases are a match to TRBD2. CDR3 length: 13 amino acids. V shed 8 bases and J 8 bases; nucleotides not matched to a gene: 9. The V gene's germline CDR1 is MNHEY and CDR2 SMNVEV (reference sequence). The CDR3, as DNA: TGTGCCAGCCTCTCCTGGGGGAGGGATGAGCAGTTCTTC. Translating gives CASLSWGRDEQFF.

The rearrangement uses TRBV4-3 and TRBJ1-6, with D possibly matching TRBD1 (6 bases). The CDR3 totals 15 residues. Trimming removed 6 bases at V and 9 bases at J, with 18 bases between. CDR1 and CDR2 (germline): LGHNA, YSLEER. This CDR3 is CASSHNTGLGSPLHF. CDR3 coding DNA: TGCGCCAGCAGTCACAATACAGGGTTGGGTTCACCCCTCCACTTT.